This TCR beta chain was observed in a study of early T cells in non-severe SARS-CoV-2 infection. On the study more broadly: Sequencing input comprised bulk RNA from unsorted whole blood; chain pairing was not available. Study-wide results and limits: Anti-spike CD8 responses were favored in VDJdb matching, and private and CD4 specificities were missed.

The CDR3 spans 16 residues. V was clipped by 3 bases and J by 2 bases, with 16 bases between them. In germline, CDR1 is KGHSH, CDR2 LQKENI. Attachment of unique molecular identifiers was made to individual cDNA molecules. Via MiXCR, TCRdb re-called the 5' RACE reads, giving one row per CDR3 protein. Here the sample spans roughly 27,000 distinct CDR3 sequences, 3.5% to 5% being singletons. This clonotype was found many times. No antigen is known for it. The sequenced sample consisted of whole blood. This TCR was sampled from an adult who was a healthcare worker with PCR-confirmed SARS-CoV-2 infection or an uninfected control (not recorded which). The chain couples TRBV18 to TRBJ1-1, with a possible D match to TRBD1 (5 bases). The chain's CDR3 is CASSPSRGGTNTEAFF. CDR3 bases: TGTGCCAGCTCACCGTCTCGGGGGGGGACTAACACTGAAGCTTTCTTT.